This T cell receptor (beta chain) was identified in a study of response to subunit inactivated influenza vaccine. MiXCR, applied by TCRdb to the RT-PCR reads, yields one record per CDR3 protein. Of fewer than 600,000 distinct CDR3 sequences detected, approximately 7.7% appear once; the ten largest clones hold about an eighth. Sequences were derived from PBMCs from blood, sampled less than 30 months after vaccination. The TCR comes from a man aged 45 to 70 who received an inactivated influenza vaccine.

CDR3 residues: CASSPLAGQYNEQFF. The CDR3 DNA reads as TGTGCCAGCAGCCCGCTAGCGGGCCAGTACAATGAGCAGTTCTTC. V and J are TRBV11-1 and TRBJ2-1; 8 bases line up with TRBD2. This CDR3 has 15 residues. The V gene's germline CDR1 is SGHAT and CDR2 FQDESV (reference sequence). Trimming at V came to 5 bases and at J to 4 bases, leaving 7 bases not matched to a gene.